The clone carrying this T cell receptor (beta chain) occurred many times. Its antigen is still unknown. The table came from immunoSEQ multiplex PCR; TCRdb's copy has only in-frame clones and leaves some out. The sample is made up of 30,000 to 40,000 clones, none counted only once. This entry belongs to a study of T cell clonality in common variable immunodeficiency. Both groups were predominantly of Caucasian heritage. General study points: The cause of increased CVID clonality remains unclear without subpopulation sequencing.

The sequenced sample was peripheral blood mononuclear cells. This TCR was sampled from a person between 18 and 75 years old in good health.

The sequenced CDR3 bases are TGTGCCAGCAGCCTCCAGGGGTCGAACACTGAA. This encodes CASSLQGSNTE. The complete CDR3 reads CASSLQGSNTEAFF. This chain uses TRBV7-8 with TRBJ1-1; D may be TRBD1 (6 bases). The missing CDR3 end, 3 residues past where the read stops, is filled in from the germline J gene. The CDR3 is made up of 14 amino acids. The ends were cut back, 5 bases at V and 1 base at J, with 11 bases in the middle. Germline CDR1 SGHVS, CDR2 FQNEAQ.